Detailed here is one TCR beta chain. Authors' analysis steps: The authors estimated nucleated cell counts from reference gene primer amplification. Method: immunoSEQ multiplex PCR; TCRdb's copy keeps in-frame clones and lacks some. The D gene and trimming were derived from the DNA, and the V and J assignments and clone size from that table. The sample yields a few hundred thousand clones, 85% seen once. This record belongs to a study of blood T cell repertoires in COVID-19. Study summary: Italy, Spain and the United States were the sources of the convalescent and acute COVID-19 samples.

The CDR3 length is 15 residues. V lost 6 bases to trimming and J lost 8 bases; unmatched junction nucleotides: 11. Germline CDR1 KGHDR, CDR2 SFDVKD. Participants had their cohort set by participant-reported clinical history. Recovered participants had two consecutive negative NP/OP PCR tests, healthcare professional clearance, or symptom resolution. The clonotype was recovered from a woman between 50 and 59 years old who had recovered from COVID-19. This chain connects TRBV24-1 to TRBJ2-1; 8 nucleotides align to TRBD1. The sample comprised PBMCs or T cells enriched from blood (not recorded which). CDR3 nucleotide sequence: TGTGCCACCAGTAGTCCTGACAGGGGAATCGATGAGCAGTTCTTC. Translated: CATSSPDRGIDEQFF.